This T cell receptor (beta chain) was sequenced for a study of CD8 T cells in Susac syndrome. RNA totalling roughly 0.5 to 1 ug underwent reverse transcription with random hexamers. TCR beta CDR3 was amplified by immunoSEQ multiplex PCR. This amplification extended across 54 Vbeta and 13 Jbeta segments. TCRdb processed the immunoSEQ multiplex PCR reads anew with MiXCR; each CDR3 protein has one entry. The sample has approximately 210,000 distinct CDR3 sequences; over 90% are singletons. Recently defined diagnostic criteria for definite or probable disease were fulfilled by Susac syndrome patients. This clonotype came up once. The CDR3 covers 13 residues. Germline loops: CDR1 SGHRS, CDR2 YFSETQ. With 4 bases clipped from V and 9 bases from J, the junction kept 7 bases outside the gene matches.

The chain recombines TRBV5-1 with TRBJ2-1; 7 bases align to TRBD1. Source material: CD4+ T cells from PBMCs. This TCR was recovered from a human donor with Susac syndrome. The CDR3 sequence: CASSPTGEGEQFF. DNA for the CDR3: TGCGCCAGCAGCCCCACAGGGGAAGGTGAGCAGTTCTTC.